The rows below give T cell receptor beta chains drawn from one sample of a study of T cell responses to AZD1222 COVID-19 vaccine. Sequenced by immunoSEQ multiplex PCR; TCRdb stores in-frame clones only, minus some. The sample has about 72,000 clones; around 90% are singletons. The sequenced sample was peripheral blood, obtained on day 0 of AZD1222 vaccination. Receptors originate from an adult in good health. Each CDR3 is given with its conserved first and last residue. D genes are given only for firm matches. Clone size is stated in some rows and not others, as once, few, many or a class when expanded.

size	V	J	D	DNA	CDR3
.	TRBV2	TRBJ1-6	.	TGTGCCAGCAGTTCCGAACAGCCGGACTTGAATTCACCCCTCCACTTT	CASSSEQPDLNSPLHF
once	TRBV10-1	TRBJ2-1	.	TGCGCCAGCAGTGAGTCTCTTCGCCGGGCTGAGTTCTTC	CASSESLRRAEFF
.	TRBV5-8	TRBJ1-1	TRBD1	TGTGCCAGCACCTACGGACAGGGGGCTTATGAAGCTTTCTTT	CASTYGQGAYEAFF
.	TRBV9	TRBJ2-5	TRBD2	TGTGCCAGCAGCGTAGGGACTAGCGGGGACCAAGAGACCCAGTACTTC	CASSVGTSGDQETQYF
.	TRBV28	TRBJ1-6	TRBD1	TGTGCCAGCATTCAACAGGGGGCGATCAATTCACCCCTCCACTTT	CASIQQGAINSPLHF
.	TRBV25-1	TRBJ2-3	TRBD1	TGTGCCAGCAGTGAGCTTAGACAGGGGGCAGGCACAGATACGCAGTATTTT	CASSELRQGAGTDTQYF
.	TRBV19	TRBJ1-5	.	TGTGCCAGTAGTGCCGAGAGAGCCCAGCATTTT	CASSAERAQHF
.	TRBV29-1	TRBJ1-3	.	TGCAGCGGGCGGGGGACCGCCTTGAACACCATATATTTT	CSGRGTALNTIYF
.	TRBV30	TRBJ1-4	.	TGTGCCTGGACCCGCGAAAATGAAAAACTGTTTTTT	CAWTRENEKLFF
.	TRBV19	TRBJ1-1	.	TGTGCCAGTAGTATCGGGGGAGAATACACTGAAGCTTTCTTT	CASSIGGEYTEAFF
.	TRBV3-1/TRBV3-2	TRBJ1-1	.	TGTGCCAGCAGCCATGAAATAATGGGACGCCTTAACACTGAAGCTTTCTTT	CASSHEIMGRLNTEAFF
.	TRBV7-2	TRBJ2-1	TRBD2	TGTGCCAGCAGCCCAGGACTAGTCATGGATAATGGGCAGTTCTTC	CASSPGLVMDNGQFF
.	TRBV6-6	TRBJ1-5	TRBD1	TGTGCCAGCACCGCACAGGGGGGTTTCGATCAGCCCCAGCATTTT	CASTAQGGFDQPQHF
.	TRBV4-1	TRBJ1-6	.	TGCGCCAGCAGCCAAAGTGAGGCAGGGACGAATTCACCCCTCCACTTT	CASSQSEAGTNSPLHF
.	TRBV28	TRBJ1-5	.	TGTGCCAGCAGTCCCCGTCGGAGGCCCAATCAGCCCCAGCATTTT	CASSPRRRPNQPQHF
.	TRBV7-8	TRBJ2-2	.	TGTGCCAGCGGGGACAAAGCGAACACCGGGGAGCTGTTTTTT	CASGDKANTGELFF
.	TRBV7-9	TRBJ1-2	.	TGTGCCAGCAGCTTACAGTCTCGTGATGGCTACACCTTC	CASSLQSRDGYTF
.	TRBV7-2	TRBJ1-1	TRBD1	TGTGCCAGCAGCCCCCCGGGACAGGAGAACACTGAAGCTTTCTTT	CASSPPGQENTEAFF
few	TRBV28	TRBJ1-1	.	TGTGCCATCCAGGAGTTTATGAACACTGAAGCTTTCTTT	CAIQEFMNTEAFF
.	TRBV5-4	TRBJ2-5	TRBD2	TGTGCCAGCAGCTTGGACGGGGGGGAGACCCAGTACTTC	CASSLDGGETQYF